Below, 18 T cell receptor beta chains from the same sample are listed, as sequenced in a study of blood T cell repertoires in COVID-19. Only in-frame clones appear in the TCRdb table, and some are missing; sequencing was by immunoSEQ multiplex PCR. Of around 450,000 clones detected, around nine tenths appear once; the ten largest clones hold approximately 4.3%. Sequencing was performed on peripheral blood. These receptors all stem from a woman aged 30 to 39 with acute or convalescent COVID-19.

V and J are TRBV5-4 and TRBJ2-5; weak D call: TRBD1 (8 bases). The CDR3 extends over 17 amino acids. Germline CDR1 is SGHNT and CDR2 is YYREEE (reference sequence). V shed 1 base and J shed 2 bases, with 18 bases lying between them. The CDR3 nucleotides are TGTGCCAGCAGCTTGCGGTACAGGGGGGGGTTACAAGAGACCCAGTACTTC. Amino acid sequence: CASSLRYRGGLQETQYF.

This chain joins TRBV7-9 and TRBJ2-7; 7 bases agree with TRBD1. V lost 10 bases and J lost 2; bases outside the gene matches: 5. The CDR3 is made up of 12 amino acids. Germline V gene sequence: CDR1 SEHNR, CDR2 FQNEAQ (reference sequence). The CDR3 is CATRDSTYEQYF. DNA for the CDR3: TGTGCCACCCGGGACAGTACCTACGAGCAGTACTTC.

The chain uses TRBV19 and TRBJ2-3; TRBD2 might be the D (5 bases). CDR1 and CDR2 (germline): LNHDA, SQIVND (reference sequence). The CDR3 has 16 amino acids. The V end lost 6 bases, the J end lost 1 base, and 17 bases lay between the germline ends. The CDR3 reads CASSRGLAGRTDTQYF. CDR3 DNA sequence: TGTGCCAGTAGCCGGGGTCTGGCAGGACGCACAGATACGCAGTATTTT.

CDR3 sequence reads: CASTSTSNYEQYF. In nucleotides, the CDR3 is TGTGCCAGCACTTCGACTAGCAACTACGAGCAGTACTTC. The chain recombines TRBV6-6 with TRBJ2-7, with TRBD2 identical over 7 bases. Germline CDR1 and CDR2: MNHNY and SVGAGI (reference sequence). The length of the CDR3 is 13 residues. The V segment lost 7 bases and the J segment 3 bases; nucleotides outside the gene matches: 6.

This rearrangement joins TRBV10-1 to TRBJ2-3; TRBD1 matches at 9 bases. This CDR3 comprises 15 residues. Trimming removed 3 bases from V and 3 bases from J; junction bases left unmatched: 4. Germline CDR1 and CDR2: WNHNN and SYGVQD (reference sequence). CDR3 in DNA: TGCGCCAGCAGTGACTACGGACAGGGGACAGATACGCAGTATTTT. Protein sequence: CASSDYGQGTDTQYF.

This clone was recorded a few times. This chain uses TRBV19 with TRBJ1-1; D is ambiguous. CDR3 length equals 12 residues. V gave up 3 bases and J gave up 6 bases, with 8 bases separating them. Germline CDR1 reads LNHDA; CDR2 reads SQIVND (reference sequence). The DNA for the CDR3 is TGTGCCAGTAGTATGGAGGGCCCTGAAGCTTTCTTT. Translated: CASSMEGPEAFF.

J is TRBJ1-2 and V is TRBV19; 9 nucleotides agree with TRBD1. This CDR3 contains 16 residues. CDR1 is LNHDA, CDR2 SQIVND, per germline (reference sequence). J was trimmed by 3 bases and V by 5 bases; bases with no gene match: 10. The CDR3 DNA reads as TGTGCCAGTAGTTTGTCGGGGACAGGGTCGGACTATGGCTACACCTTC. Amino acids: CASSLSGTGSDYGYTF. The full variable domain, with the rest looked up from reference TRBV19 and TRBJ1-2, is DGGITQSPKYLFRKEGQNVTLSCEQNLNHDAMYWYRQDPGQGLRLIYYSQIVNDFQKGDIAEGYSVSREKKESFPLTVTSAQKNPTAFYLCASSLSGTGSDYGYTFGSGTRLTVV.

The chain recombines TRBV9 with TRBJ1-6; D not resolved. The length of the CDR3 is 13 residues. Trimming removed 3 bases from V and 11 bases from J, with 12 bases in between. Germline CDR1 and CDR2: SGDLS and YYNGEE. The CDR3 sequence: CASSESLAAPLHF. In nucleotides, the CDR3 is TGTGCCAGCAGCGAGTCTTTAGCGGCACCCCTCCACTTT.

V usage is TRBV7-2 and J usage is TRBJ1-1; no firm D call. With 5 bases removed from V and 5 bases from J, the gap between germline ends came to 9 bases. The CDR3 extends over 12 amino acids. CDR1 is SGHTA, CDR2 FQGNSA, per germline. CDR3 nucleotide sequence: TGTGCCAGCAGCGTTGAACGGACTGAAGCTTTCTTT. This sequence encodes CASSVERTEAFF.

This clone turned up a few times. The J gene is TRBJ1-5, the V gene TRBV18; D is undetermined. The length of the CDR3 is 15 residues. V was trimmed by 6 bases and J by 3 bases, leaving 15 bases between them. The V gene's germline CDR1 is KGHSH and CDR2 LQKENI. The CDR3 nucleotides are TGTGCCAGCTCCACATCCTCTTATCTCAATCAGCCCCAGCATTTT. As protein: CASSTSSYLNQPQHF.

This chain links TRBV4-1 with TRBJ2-1; D perhaps matches TRBD1 (5 bases). V shed 1 base and J shed 10 bases, with 5 bases lying between them. Germline assignment: CDR1 MGHRA and CDR2 YSYEKL. This CDR3 contains 11 residues. The CDR3 bases are TGCGCCAGCAGCCAAGGACAGGAGCAGTTCTTC. Translation gives CASSQGQEQFF.

Only one count was recorded for this clone. This sequence joins TRBV7-3 and TRBJ2-6, with unresolved D. Germline V lookup: CDR1 SGHTA, CDR2 FQGTGA. Trimming took off 4 bases at V and 0 bases at J, with 13 bases between the two ends. The CDR3 is made up of 17 amino acids. Here the CDR3 reads CASSSGQIGSGANVLTF. CDR3 DNA sequence: TGTGCCAGCAGCTCAGGTCAAATTGGCTCTGGGGCCAACGTCCTGACTTTC.

This chain links TRBV5-4 with TRBJ2-3, with D hard to call. V dropped 1 base and J dropped 6 bases, with 6 bases sitting between them. Germline values: CDR1 SGHNT, CDR2 YYREEE (reference sequence). The CDR3 length is 12 residues. The CDR3 nucleotides read TGTGCCAGCAGCTTGCCCCCGGATACGCAGTATTTT. This gives the protein CASSLPPDTQYF.

This sequence joins TRBV30 and TRBJ2-7; the match to TRBD1 covers 7 bases. The junction had 6 bases not matched to a gene; V was cut back by 4 bases and J by 0 bases. CDR3 length: 14 amino acids. The V gene's germline CDR1 is GTSNPN and CDR2 SVGIG (reference sequence). Written as DNA, the CDR3 is TGTGCCTGGATAGGTAGGGACAGCTCCTACGAGCAGTACTTC. Encoded protein: CAWIGRDSSYEQYF.

The chain has TRBV27 and TRBJ2-5; 8 bases agree with TRBD2. The CDR3 is 15 amino acids. Germline V gives CDR1 MNHEY, CDR2 SMNVEV (reference sequence). Trimming removed 4 bases from V and 4 bases from J; junction bases left unmatched: 8. CDR3: CASSSGGGLVETQYF. The CDR3, as DNA: TGTGCCAGCAGTTCCGGCGGGGGGTTAGTAGAGACCCAGTACTTC.

V is TRBV24-1 and J is TRBJ1-5, with D possibly TRBD1 on 5 matching bases. This CDR3 contains 13 residues. The germline gives CDR1 KGHDR, CDR2 SFDVKD. Trimming removed 9 bases at V and 7 bases at J, with 15 bases between. CDR3 in amino acids: CATQPAGRQPQHF. DNA for the CDR3: TGTGCCACCCAACCCGCGGGACGGCAGCCCCAGCATTTT.

This clone came up a few times. The chain has TRBV5-6 and TRBJ1-4, with no clear D. The CDR3 covers 16 residues. The germline CDR1 and CDR2 sequences are SGHDT and YYEEEE. Between the trimmed V and J ends, which lost 4 bases and 2 bases, there was a span of 15 bases. The CDR3 DNA follows: TGTGCCAGCAGCCGGTGGATTCCGAGGACTAATGAAAAACTGTTTTTT. Amino acids: CASSRWIPRTNEKLFF.

The V and J genes are TRBV6-5 and TRBJ2-3; 12 bases are a match to TRBD2. The CDR3 runs to 15 residues. Germline assignment: CDR1 MNHEY and CDR2 SVGAGI. With V trimmed by 6 bases and J by 3 bases, 4 bases remained unmatched. The CDR3: CASSSSGGATDTQYF. The CDR3 coding sequence is TGTGCCAGCAGCTCTAGCGGGGGGGCAACAGATACGCAGTATTTT.